Listed below are T cell receptor beta chains from one sample, sequenced in a study of human T cells and chemical hapten exposure. TCRdb fed the RACE reads into MiXCR, producing one record per CDR3 protein. The sample holds around 180,000 distinct CDR3 sequences, around 30% seen once. This specimen consisted of whole blood, obtained in connection with sensitization to the hapten diphenylcyclopropenone (DPC). The receptors stem from a woman in her 30s with alopecia areata. Some clones in this sample may be carry-over from other donors' samples. The conserved cysteine and the conserved F or W are not part of the CDR3 here. A D gene is named only where the DNA matches it firmly. Expanded clones get a size class; other rows say once, few or many, or leave the size out.

j_call d_call clone_size v_call cdr3_aa
TRBJ2-2 NA NA TRBV28 ASVRGANTGELF
TRBJ2-3 TRBD2 NA TRBV29-1 SVGFLASGGTDTQY
TRBJ1-1 NA NA TRBV28 ASSFWQEAF
TRBJ1-1 NA NA TRBV4-3 ASSQDEKTEAF
TRBJ2-1 NA NA TRBV24-1 ATSDPSGSYNEQF
TRBJ1-2 TRBD1 NA TRBV5-6 ASSWGQSTGYT
TRBJ2-3 TRBD1 few TRBV6-5 ASSFRKGASTDTQY
TRBJ2-3 TRBD2 NA TRBV7-3 ASSLEVASGETDTQY
TRBJ1-3 NA NA TRBV5-8 ASSLWESGNTIY
TRBJ1-1 NA many TRBV9 ASSAEGSHLNTEAF
TRBJ2-4 NA NA TRBV5-5 ASSLVPGENIQY